The 20 T cell receptor beta chains in this list originate from one sample, sequenced in a study of cytomegalovirus exposure and HLA in healthy donors. The PCR ran on 60 Vbeta and 13 Jbeta primers. TCRdb's table, derived via immunoSEQ multiplex PCR, lists solely in-frame clones and lacks some. The table shows some 200,000 clones, with around four fifths occurring only once. The sequencing input was PBMCs. Receptors were obtained from a female donor in good health and CMV-seronegative.

This chain uses TRBV9 with TRBJ1-1; tentatively, D is TRBD1 (6 bases). V was pared by 0 bases and J by 4 bases, with 10 bases between. The CDR3 consists of 14 residues. Germline values: CDR1 SGDLS, CDR2 YYNGEE. CDR3: CASSVETGSTEAFF. The CDR3 DNA reads as TGTGCCAGCAGCGTAGAGACAGGCTCCACTGAAGCTTTCTTT. Complete variable domain (other parts from reference TRBV9 and TRBJ1-1): DSGVTQTPKHLITATGQRVTLRCSPRSGDLSVYWYQQSLDQGLQFLIQYYNGEERAKGNILERFSAQQFPDLHSELNLSSLELGDSALYFCASSVETGSTEAFFGQGTRLTVV.

This clone was seen a handful of times. The chain carries TRBV6-1 and TRBJ1-5; 7 bases map to TRBD1. The CDR3 runs to 14 residues. The junction had 10 bases not matched to a gene; V was cut back by 10 bases and J by 4 bases. The germline CDR1 and CDR2 sequences are MNHNS and SASEGT. Here the CDR3 DNA reads TGTGCCACCAGAGAAACAGGGGAGAATCAGCCCCAGCATTTT. It codes for CATRETGENQPQHF.

The chain recombines TRBV5-1 with TRBJ2-7, with D possibly being TRBD1 (6 bases). This CDR3 is 15 amino acids long. In germline, CDR1 is SGHRS, CDR2 YFSETQ. Trimming took 4 bases from V and 2 from J, leaving 16 bases between them. The CDR3 is CASSPRQGTTYEQYF. The CDR3 DNA sequence: TGCGCCAGCAGCCCCCGCCAGGGGACGACCTACGAGCAGTACTTC.

The chain links TRBV19 to TRBJ2-5; 10 bases match TRBD1. The CDR3 loop spans 15 amino acids. V gave up 9 bases and J gave up 1 base; unmatched junction bases: 8. Germline lookup yields CDR1 LNHDA and CDR2 SQIVND (reference sequence). This chain's CDR3 is CASRPGQGPQETQYF. Written as DNA, the CDR3 is TGTGCCAGCCGTCCGGGACAGGGGCCCCAAGAGACCCAGTACTTC.

The V and J genes are TRBV29-1 and TRBJ2-5; 15 bases line up with TRBD2. The CDR3 consists of 18 residues. CDR1 is SQVTM and CDR2 is ANQGSEA in the germline V gene. The trim removed 5 bases at V and 2 bases at J, leaving 12 bases unmatched. The CDR3 sequence: CSVRVRTSGRDGQETQYF. CDR3 coding DNA: TGCAGCGTTAGGGTCCGGACTAGCGGGAGGGATGGGCAAGAGACCCAGTACTTC.

V gene TRBV18 combines with J gene TRBJ2-7; D perhaps matches TRBD2 (6 bases). The CDR3 is 21 residues long. Germline CDR1 is KGHSH and CDR2 is LQKENI. V was cut by 3 bases and J by 4 bases, with 34 bases left in between. The CDR3 coding sequence is TGTGCCAGCTCACCCGTACCCGGGACTGGGAAAATTCGAGGCATGAAATACGAGCAGTACTTC. As protein: CASSPVPGTGKIRGMKYEQYF.

The chain employs TRBV7-2 and TRBJ2-1; TRBD2 might be the D (5 bases). Germline V CDR1 and CDR2: SGHTA, FQGNSA. V dropped 2 bases and J dropped 4 bases, with 9 bases sitting between them. The CDR3 totals 14 residues. As DNA, the CDR3 is TGTGCCAGCAGCTTAAGCGGCAGTTACAATGAGCAGTTCTTC. It specifies CASSLSGSYNEQFF.

The chain combines TRBV7-8 with TRBJ2-2, with D possibly being TRBD1 (6 bases). Germline V gene data show CDR1 as SGHVS and CDR2 as FQNEAQ. The V gene lost 5 bases and the J gene lost 6 bases, with 22 bases spanning the gap. This CDR3 is built from 17 residues. CDR3 coding DNA: TGTGCCAGCAGCCCACACAGGGTTTTGGGGGTGGCCGGGGAGCTGTTTTTT. Amino acids: CASSPHRVLGVAGELFF.

As regards this clone: Different DNA sequences within this sample yield the same CDR3. The chain joins TRBV9 to TRBJ2-7; 8 nucleotides match TRBD2. Germline V gene data show CDR1 as SGDLS and CDR2 as YYNGEE. CDR3 size: 15 residues. V lost 0 bases and J lost 0; bases outside the gene matches: 2. CDR3 protein: CASSVAGGPSYEQYF. CDR3 coding DNA: TGTGCCAGCAGCGTAGCGGGAGGGCCCTCCTACGAGCAGTACTTC.

The rearrangement joins TRBV2 to TRBJ2-7, with D unresolved. The V gene's germline CDR1 is SNHLY and CDR2 FYNNEI. V was trimmed by 6 bases and J by 3 bases, leaving 3 bases between them. This CDR3 is built from 10 residues. CDR3 coding DNA: TGTGCCAGCAGGAGCTACGAGCAGTACTTC. Translation: CASRSYEQYF. Variable domain in full (rest from reference TRBV2 and TRBJ2-7): EPEVTQTPSHQVTQMGQEVILRCVPISNHLYFYWYRQILGQKVEFLVSFYNNEISEKSEIFDDQFSVERPDGSNFTLKIRSTKLEDSAMYFCASRSYEQYFGPGTRLTVT.

This rearrangement joins TRBV27 to TRBJ1-1; 7 bases line up with TRBD1. Looked up from germline, CDR1 is MNHEY and CDR2 is SMNVEV (reference sequence). The CDR3 spans 15 residues. V was pared by 10 bases and J by 7 bases, with 18 bases of the junction left unmatched. In DNA form, the CDR3 reads TGTGCCACAAGGGGGCAACTTTCACCGAGGGGTGAAGCTTTCTTT. This translates into CATRGQLSPRGEAFF.

The CDR3 DNA reads as TGTGCCAGCCCCCCCCGGGACAGCTCCTACAATGAGCAGTTCTTC. Protein sequence: CASPPRDSSYNEQFF. This chain joins TRBV6-1 and TRBJ2-1, with 7 bases that match TRBD1. Trimming took 8 bases from V and 0 from J; bases not matched to a gene: 7. Germline-derived CDR1 and CDR2 are MNHNS and SASEGT. The CDR3 has 15 residues.

This clone came up a few times. This chain links TRBV28 with TRBJ1-3; TRBD1 matches 9 bases. CDR3 length: 16 residues. J lost 4 bases, V lost 5 bases, and 9 bases had no gene match. CDR1 is MDHEN, CDR2 SYDVKM, per germline. The CDR3 DNA follows: TGTGCCAGCAGTACGACAGGGGGACCGGTAGGAAACACCATATATTTT. Translation: CASSTTGGPVGNTIYF.

The chain is built from TRBV6-5 and TRBJ1-2; D gene ambiguous. Trimming shortened V by 7 bases and J by 6 bases, and 21 bases separated the two germline ends. Germline V gene sequence: CDR1 MNHEY, CDR2 SVGAGI. CDR3 size: 15 residues. The CDR3 here is CASTHRPARRDGYTF. The CDR3 nucleotides read TGTGCCAGCACACATCGGCCGGCCAGGCGAGATGGCTACACCTTC.

The V call is TRBV19, the J call TRBJ1-1; TRBD1 matches at 8 bases. Trimming cost V 6 bases and J 2 bases; bases outside gene matches: 8. The CDR3 has 15 amino acids. In germline, CDR1 is LNHDA, CDR2 SQIVND (reference sequence). CDR3 nucleotides: TGTGCCAGTAGGTGGAGGACAGGGAGTAACACTGAAGCTTTCTTT. It translates to CASRWRTGSNTEAFF.

The V call is TRBV6-1, the J call TRBJ1-2; a weak D match, TRBD1 (5 bases). V was trimmed by 4 bases and J by 2 bases, leaving 11 bases between them. Germline-derived CDR1 and CDR2 are MNHNS and SASEGT. The CDR3 is 14 residues long. The DNA for the CDR3 is TGTGCCAGCAGTGTGGAGGGGCGCAACTATGGCTACACCTTC. Residues: CASSVEGRNYGYTF.

The CDR3 coding sequence is TGTGCCAGCAGCCGACAGGGGGCTGGAAACACCATATATTTT. It codes for CASSRQGAGNTIYF. This chain joins TRBV28 and TRBJ1-3; 9 bases are shared with TRBD1. With V trimmed by 6 bases and J by 2 bases, 2 bases remained unmatched. The CDR3 has 14 amino acids. CDR1 is MDHEN, CDR2 SYDVKM, per germline.

The J gene is TRBJ2-7, the V gene TRBV7-6; D is undetermined. Trimming took 2 bases from V and 4 from J, leaving 9 bases between them. The CDR3 is made up of 13 amino acids. The germline V gene encodes CDR1 SGHVS and CDR2 FNYEAQ. Here the CDR3 reads CASSLSLDYEQYF. The CDR3 nucleotides are TGTGCCAGCAGCTTAAGTCTAGATTACGAGCAGTACTTC.

The J gene is TRBJ1-6, the V gene TRBV5-1, with unresolved D. CDR3 size: 14 residues. V lost 0 bases to trimming and J lost 7 bases, with 8 bases between them. Looked up from germline, CDR1 is SGHRS and CDR2 is YFSETQ. The CDR3 sequence is CASSLAEGNSPLHF. CDR3 DNA: TGCGCCAGCAGCTTGGCCGAGGGAAATTCACCCCTCCACTTT.

The chain couples TRBV11-2 to TRBJ2-5, with a weak D call TRBD2 (5 bases). The CDR3 sequence is 13 residues long. Germline CDR1 and CDR2: SGHAT and FQNNGV. The V and J ends lost 8 bases and 1 base respectively, with 11 bases between them. CDR3 residues: CASSAGSQETQYF. CDR3 coding DNA: TGTGCCAGCTCCGCGGGCAGCCAAGAGACCCAGTACTTC.